The 21 T cell receptor beta chains given below trace back to one sample, sequenced in a study of blood T cell repertoires in COVID-19. TCRdb keeps only in-frame clones here, not all; method: immunoSEQ multiplex PCR. The sample includes roughly 200,000 clones, over 60% seen only once; the top ten take 5.5%. The sequenced sample was peripheral blood. The receptors derive from an older woman with acute or convalescent COVID-19.

This chain joins TRBV19 and TRBJ1-5; D perhaps matches TRBD1 (6 bases). Germline V gene data show CDR1 as LNHDA and CDR2 as SQIVND (reference sequence). This CDR3 region has 15 residues. V dropped 5 bases and J dropped 3 bases, with 14 bases sitting between them. CDR3 nucleotides: TGTGCCAGTAGTCCGGGGGGGGCTGTCAATCAGCCCCAGCATTTT. As protein: CASSPGGAVNQPQHF.

This clone has a handful of counts. DNA of the CDR3: TGTGCCAGTAGTATCGGGACTAGGGATGAGCAGTTCTTC. Translating gives CASSIGTRDEQFF. The gene calls are TRBV19 and TRBJ2-1; 8 bases map to TRBD2. Germline-derived CDR1 and CDR2 are LNHDA and SQIVND (reference sequence). V lost 3 bases, J lost 8 bases, and 3 bases stayed unmatched. The CDR3 has 13 amino acids.

The chain is built from TRBV5-6 and TRBJ2-7; TRBD2 matches 9 bases. Looked up from germline, CDR1 is SGHDT and CDR2 is YYEEEE. The CDR3 sequence is 14 residues long. V lost 7 bases, J lost 9 bases, and 14 bases stayed unmatched. The chain's CDR3 is CASRTLGRGGGQYF. CDR3 nucleotides: TGTGCCAGCCGTACTCTGGGGCGGGGGGGCGGGCAGTACTTC.

This sequence joins TRBV9 and TRBJ2-3, with a weak D call TRBD1 (5 bases). Trimming removed 0 bases at V and 3 bases at J, with 8 bases between. The CDR3 is made up of 14 amino acids. CDR1 and CDR2 (germline): SGDLS, YYNGEE. The CDR3 sequence: CASSVDQGTDTQYF. The CDR3 DNA is TGTGCCAGCAGCGTAGATCAGGGAACAGATACGCAGTATTTT.

The chain uses TRBV2 and TRBJ2-1; D may be TRBD1 (8 bases). Trimming cost V 11 bases and J 10 bases, with 15 bases left between them. CDR3 length equals 11 residues. Germline V CDR1 and CDR2: SNHLY, FYNNEI. CDR3 in amino acids: CAGNRGGEQFF. For the CDR3, the DNA is TGTGCCGGAAACAGGGGGGGGGAGCAGTTCTTC.

This chain joins TRBV5-1 and TRBJ2-7; 7 bases map to TRBD2. In germline, CDR1 is SGHRS, CDR2 YFSETQ. The V segment lost 1 base and the J segment 3 bases; nucleotides outside the gene matches: 1. The CDR3 covers 13 residues. The CDR3 protein is CASSLRGVYEQYF. CDR3 coding DNA: TGCGCCAGCAGCTTGCGGGGGGTCTACGAGCAGTACTTC.

The chain has TRBV7-2 and TRBJ1-1; 7 positions agree with TRBD1. The CDR3 length is 14 residues. V trimming: 7 bases; J trimming: 3 bases; junction bases outside the gene matches: 8. Germline loops: CDR1 SGHTA, CDR2 FQGNSA. CDR3: CASITGALYTEAFF. The CDR3, as DNA: TGTGCCAGCATCACAGGGGCTCTTTACACTGAAGCTTTCTTT.

The chain uses TRBV18 and TRBJ2-7, with a possible D match to TRBD1 (5 bases). The V gene's germline CDR1 is KGHSH and CDR2 LQKENI. With 1 base removed from V and 7 bases from J, the gap between germline ends came to 11 bases. This CDR3 contains 13 residues. The CDR3 protein is CASSPLGAREQYF. Here the CDR3 DNA reads TGTGCCAGCTCACCACTTGGGGCGCGGGAGCAGTACTTC.

The rearrangement links TRBV3-1 (or the pseudogene TRBV3-2) to TRBJ1-1; 8 bases fit TRBD1. Trimming removed 1 base from V and 5 bases from J; junction bases left unmatched: 6. This CDR3 is built from 15 residues. Germline-derived CDR1 and CDR2 are LGHDT and YNNKEL (reference sequence). Written as DNA, the CDR3 is TGTGCCAGCAGCCAAGGGCCGACAGGGGAAACTGAAGCTTTCTTT. Protein sequence: CASSQGPTGETEAFF.

The chain links TRBV4-1 to TRBJ2-1; 12 bases fit TRBD1. The germline CDR1 and CDR2 sequences are MGHRA and YSYEKL. V shed 3 bases and J 7 bases; nucleotides not matched to a gene: 10. The CDR3 runs to 17 residues. CDR3: CASSHTSGQGARNEQFF. The DNA for the CDR3 is TGCGCCAGCAGCCATACATCGGGACAGGGGGCGCGGAATGAGCAGTTCTTC.

V usage is TRBV5-4 and J usage is TRBJ2-1; 7 bases line up with TRBD1. The junction had 5 bases not matched to a gene; V was cut back by 0 bases and J by 8 bases. The CDR3 is 14 residues long. In germline, CDR1 is SGHNT, CDR2 YYREEE (reference sequence). The CDR3 sequence: CASSLGDRGHEQFF. The CDR3 DNA is TGTGCCAGCAGCTTGGGGGATAGGGGGCATGAGCAGTTCTTC.

The rearrangement uses TRBV6-6 and TRBJ2-7; 11 bases fit TRBD2. CDR1 MNHNY and CDR2 SVGAGI come from the germline V gene (reference sequence). Trimming removed 4 bases from V and 1 base from J; junction bases left unmatched: 3. The CDR3 contains 15 residues. In DNA, the CDR3 is TGTGCCAGCAGTTCCGGGACTAGCGGTTCCTACGAGCAGTACTTC. Translation: CASSSGTSGSYEQYF.

The gene calls are TRBV3-1 (or the pseudogene TRBV3-2) and TRBJ2-2; D gene ambiguous. CDR3 length equals 13 residues. Deletions cut 0 bases from V and 6 bases from J, with 5 bases between. Per germline, CDR1 LGHDT and CDR2 YNNKEL (reference sequence). The CDR3 region is CASSQDAAGELFF. The DNA of the CDR3 is TGTGCCAGCAGCCAAGATGCGGCCGGGGAGCTGTTTTTT.

The rearrangement joins TRBV6-6 to TRBJ1-5; the D is unclear. The CDR3 sequence is 14 residues long. V dropped 0 bases and J dropped 5 bases, with 8 bases sitting between them. CDR1 is MNHNY, CDR2 SVGAGI, per germline (reference sequence). The chain's CDR3 is CASSYSSLYQPQHF. The CDR3 DNA reads TGTGCCAGCAGTTACTCGAGCCTTTATCAGCCCCAGCATTTT.

This rearrangement joins TRBV29-1 to TRBJ2-1; 8 bases match TRBD1. The germline V gene has CDR1 SQVTM and CDR2 ANQGSEA. With 6 bases clipped from V and 7 bases from J, the junction kept 17 bases outside the gene matches. The CDR3 has 16 residues. The CDR3 loop is CSVEDRARYNPNEQFF. The DNA of the CDR3 is TGCAGCGTCGAGGACAGGGCTCGGTACAACCCGAATGAGCAGTTCTTC.

The CDR3 region is CAWSVGQGAGYTF. The CDR3 DNA reads as TGTGCCTGGAGTGTTGGACAGGGAGCTGGCTACACCTTC. The V call is TRBV30, the J call TRBJ1-2; 8 bases are a match to TRBD1. Per the germline V gene, CDR1 is GTSNPN and CDR2 is SVGIG (reference sequence). The CDR3 length is 13 residues. V was pared by 0 bases and J by 7 bases, with 4 bases of the junction left unmatched.

This clone occurred once. The J gene is TRBJ2-6, the V gene TRBV2; tentative D call: TRBD1 (5 bases). This CDR3 spans 15 amino acids. The germline gives CDR1 SNHLY, CDR2 FYNNEI. V was trimmed by 7 bases and J by 0 bases, leaving 10 bases between them. CDR3 loop: CASNPDSSGANVLTF. The CDR3 DNA sequence: TGTGCCAGCAACCCAGACAGCTCTGGGGCCAACGTCCTGACTTTC. The complete variable domain, with remaining parts taken from reference TRBV2 and TRBJ2-6, reads EPEVTQTPSHQVTQMGQEVILRCVPISNHLYFYWYRQILGQKVEFLVSFYNNEISEKSEIFDDQFSVERPDGSNFTLKIRSTKLEDSAMYFCASNPDSSGANVLTFGAGSRLTVL.

The chain employs TRBV30 and TRBJ2-5, with TRBD2 matching 15 bases. The CDR3 runs to 16 residues. Germline V gene sequence: CDR1 GTSNPN, CDR2 SVGIG (reference sequence). The V and J ends lost 5 bases and 9 bases, in that order; junction bases with no gene match: 13. The CDR3 nucleotides read TGTGCCTGGGGACTAGCGGGAGGGCTGAGGGCTAGGGCCCAGTACTTC. Its translation is CAWGLAGGLRARAQYF.

The V gene is TRBV11-3, the J gene TRBJ2-5; 8 bases map to TRBD1. With 3 bases clipped from V and 5 bases from J, the junction kept 14 bases outside the gene matches. Germline V gives CDR1 SGHNT, CDR2 YENEEA. CDR3 size: 17 residues. The CDR3 here is CASSFWGWPGGRETQYF. In nucleotides, the CDR3 is TGTGCCAGCAGCTTTTGGGGCTGGCCAGGGGGCCGGGAGACCCAGTACTTC. Drawing the rest from reference TRBV11-3 and TRBJ2-5, the complete variable domain is EAGVVQSPRYKIIEKKQPVAFWCNPISGHNTLYWYLQNLGQGPELLIRYENEEAVDDSQLPKDRFSAERLKGVDSTLKIQPAELGDSAVYLCASSFWGWPGGRETQYFGPGTRLLVL.

This rearrangement joins TRBV12-2 to TRBJ2-7; TRBD2 is the table's D call and was not checked against the DNA. TRBV12-2 is labeled a pseudogene. This CDR3 contains 19 residues. CDR3 residues: CASRDPYPRLAGGTYEQYF. As DNA, the CDR3 is TGTGCAAGTCGCGACCCTTATCCTAGACTAGCGGGAGGTACCTACGAGCAGTACTTC.

The chain recombines TRBV15 with TRBJ1-5; 7 nucleotides line up with TRBD1. CDR1 LNHNV and CDR2 YYDKDF come from the germline V gene (reference sequence). This CDR3 is built from 15 residues. V was clipped by 1 base and J by 7 bases; unmatched bases: 7. The CDR3 region is CATSRAGTVGQPQHF. The CDR3 DNA follows: TGTGCCACCAGCAGAGCAGGGACAGTTGGCCAGCCCCAGCATTTT.